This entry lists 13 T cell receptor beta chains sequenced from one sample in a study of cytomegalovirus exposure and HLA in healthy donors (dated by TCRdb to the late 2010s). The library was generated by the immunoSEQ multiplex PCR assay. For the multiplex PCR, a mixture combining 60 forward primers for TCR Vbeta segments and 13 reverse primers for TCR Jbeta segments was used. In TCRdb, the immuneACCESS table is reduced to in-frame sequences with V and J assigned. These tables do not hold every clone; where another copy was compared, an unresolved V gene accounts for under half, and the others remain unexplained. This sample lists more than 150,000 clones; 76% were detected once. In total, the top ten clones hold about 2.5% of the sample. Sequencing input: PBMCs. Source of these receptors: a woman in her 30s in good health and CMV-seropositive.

CDR3 loop: CASRLTGGGEKLFF. The DNA for the CDR3 is TGTGCCAGCAGGCTGACAGGGGGCGGAGAAAAACTGTTTTTT. The rearrangement uses TRBV2 and TRBJ1-4, with TRBD1 matching 10 bases. Germline lookup yields CDR1 SNHLY and CDR2 FYNNEI. The CDR3 has 14 amino acids. V lost 6 bases and J lost 8; bases outside the gene matches: 6.

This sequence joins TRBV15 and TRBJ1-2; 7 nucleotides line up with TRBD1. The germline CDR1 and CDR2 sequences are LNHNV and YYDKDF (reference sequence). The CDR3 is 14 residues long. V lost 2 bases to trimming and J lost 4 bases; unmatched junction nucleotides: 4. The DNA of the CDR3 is TGTGCCACCAGCAGAAACAGGGGTAGCTATGGCTACACCTTC. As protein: CATSRNRGSYGYTF.

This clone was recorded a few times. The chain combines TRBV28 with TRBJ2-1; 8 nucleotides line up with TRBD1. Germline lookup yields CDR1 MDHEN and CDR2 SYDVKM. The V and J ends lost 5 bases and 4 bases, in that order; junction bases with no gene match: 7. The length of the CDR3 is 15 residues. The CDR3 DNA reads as TGTGCCAGCAGTCTCTCCGGACAGGGTTACAATGAGCAGTTCTTC. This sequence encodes CASSLSGQGYNEQFF.

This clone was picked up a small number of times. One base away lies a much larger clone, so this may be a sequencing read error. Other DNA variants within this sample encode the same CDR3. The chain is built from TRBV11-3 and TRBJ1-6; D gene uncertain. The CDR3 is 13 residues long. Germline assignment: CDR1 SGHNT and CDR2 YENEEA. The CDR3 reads CASSLDQRSPLHF. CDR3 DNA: TGTGCCAGCAGCTTAGATCAGAGGTCACCCCTCCACTTC.

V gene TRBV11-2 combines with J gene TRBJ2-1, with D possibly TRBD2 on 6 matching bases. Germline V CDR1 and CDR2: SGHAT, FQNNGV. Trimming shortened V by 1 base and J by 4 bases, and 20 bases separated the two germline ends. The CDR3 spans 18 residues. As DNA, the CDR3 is TGTGCCAGCAGCTTAGGTACTTGGGGCGGGGATAAATACAATGAGCAGTTCTTC. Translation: CASSLGTWGGDKYNEQFF.

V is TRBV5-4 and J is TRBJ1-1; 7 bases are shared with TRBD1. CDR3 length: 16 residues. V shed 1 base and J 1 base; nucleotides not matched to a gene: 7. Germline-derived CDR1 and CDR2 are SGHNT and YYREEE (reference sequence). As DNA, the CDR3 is TGTGCCAGCAGCTTGATTCAAGGGGGCCCGAACACTGAAGCTTTCTTT. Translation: CASSLIQGGPNTEAFF. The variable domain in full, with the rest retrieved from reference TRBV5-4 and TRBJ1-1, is ETGVTQSPTHLIKTRGQQVTLRCSSQSGHNTVSWYQQALGQGPQFIFQYYREEENGRGNFPPRFSGLQFPNYSSELNVNALELDDSALYLCASSLIQGGPNTEAFFGQGTRLTVV.

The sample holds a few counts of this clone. The CDR3 protein is CASSLDLLNTEAFF. DNA for the CDR3: TGTGCCAGCAGCTTAGACCTACTGAACACTGAAGCTTTCTTT. The chain links TRBV11-2 to TRBJ1-1; D is unclear. The CDR3 contains 14 residues. In germline, CDR1 is SGHAT, CDR2 FQNNGV. The germline V and J ends were trimmed by 0 bases and 0 bases, with 5 bases remaining between them.

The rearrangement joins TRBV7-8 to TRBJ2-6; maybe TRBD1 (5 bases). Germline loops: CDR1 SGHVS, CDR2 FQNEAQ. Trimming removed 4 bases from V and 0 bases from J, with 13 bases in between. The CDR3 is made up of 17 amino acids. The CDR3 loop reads CASSSNLRASGANVLTF. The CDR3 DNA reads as TGTGCCAGCAGCTCAAACCTCAGGGCCTCTGGGGCCAACGTCCTGACTTTC.

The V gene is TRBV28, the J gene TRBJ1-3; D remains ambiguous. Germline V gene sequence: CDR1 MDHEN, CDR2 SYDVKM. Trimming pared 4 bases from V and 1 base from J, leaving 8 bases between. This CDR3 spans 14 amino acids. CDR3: CASSSSASGNTIYF. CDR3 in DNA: TGTGCCAGCAGTTCCTCTGCGTCTGGAAACACCATATATTTT.

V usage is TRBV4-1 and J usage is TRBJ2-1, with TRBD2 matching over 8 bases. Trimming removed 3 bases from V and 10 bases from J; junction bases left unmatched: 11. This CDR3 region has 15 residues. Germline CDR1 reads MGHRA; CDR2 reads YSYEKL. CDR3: CASSQDHPIAGEQFF. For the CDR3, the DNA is TGCGCCAGCAGCCAGGACCACCCTATAGCGGGGGAGCAGTTCTTC.

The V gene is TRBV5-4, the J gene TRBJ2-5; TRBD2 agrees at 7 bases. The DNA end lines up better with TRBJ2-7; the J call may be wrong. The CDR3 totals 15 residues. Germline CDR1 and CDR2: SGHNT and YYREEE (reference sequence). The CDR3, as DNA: TGTGCCAGCAGCGATGTCGCTAGCGGTCCCTACGAGCAGTACTTC. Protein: CASSDVASGPYEQYF.

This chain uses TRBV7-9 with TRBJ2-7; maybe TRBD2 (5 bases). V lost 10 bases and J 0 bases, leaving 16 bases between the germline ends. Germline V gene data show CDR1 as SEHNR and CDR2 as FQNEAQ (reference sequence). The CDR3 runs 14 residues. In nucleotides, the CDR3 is TGTGCCACTAGATCTGGAGGAAGCTCCTACGAGCAGTACTTC. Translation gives CATRSGGSSYEQYF.

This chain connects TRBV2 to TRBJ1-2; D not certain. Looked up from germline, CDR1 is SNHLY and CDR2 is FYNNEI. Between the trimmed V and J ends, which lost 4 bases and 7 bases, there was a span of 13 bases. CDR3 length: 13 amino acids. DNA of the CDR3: TGTGCCAGCAGTGGAAAGCGGCCTATTGGCTACACCTTC. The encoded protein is CASSGKRPIGYTF.